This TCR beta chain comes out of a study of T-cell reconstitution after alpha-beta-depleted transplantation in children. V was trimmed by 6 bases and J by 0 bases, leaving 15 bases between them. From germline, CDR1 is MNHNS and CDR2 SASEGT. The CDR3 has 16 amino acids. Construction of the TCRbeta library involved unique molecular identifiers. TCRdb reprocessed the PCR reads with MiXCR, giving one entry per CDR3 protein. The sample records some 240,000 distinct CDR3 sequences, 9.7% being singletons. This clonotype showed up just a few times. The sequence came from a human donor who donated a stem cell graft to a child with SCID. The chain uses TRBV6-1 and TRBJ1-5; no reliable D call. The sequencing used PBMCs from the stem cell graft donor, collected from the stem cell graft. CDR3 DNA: TGTGCCAGCAGAATTCTAGGAGTCCTTAGCAATCAGCCCCAGCATTTT. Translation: CASRILGVLSNQPQHF.